These 12 T cell receptor beta chains came from one sample sequenced in a study of blood T cell repertoires in COVID-19. The data were produced by immunoSEQ multiplex PCR, yet TCRdb's version contains in-frame clones alone and is incomplete. Among some 220,000 clones, around three quarters were seen once, and the ten largest hold 7.2%. Sequenced: peripheral blood. These receptor sequences come from a woman aged 70-85 years with acute or convalescent COVID-19.

V usage is TRBV5-1 and J usage is TRBJ2-5, with a possible D match to TRBD1 (5 bases). The CDR3 sequence is 15 residues long. Germline CDR1 reads SGHRS; CDR2 reads YFSETQ. The ends were cut back, 1 base at V and 4 bases at J, with 14 bases in the middle. CDR3 sequence: CASSLNPTGAETQYF. DNA of the CDR3: TGCGCCAGCAGCTTGAATCCGACTGGGGCAGAGACCCAGTACTTC.

This clone was observed once. The chain has TRBV19 and TRBJ1-2; TRBD1 matches at 7 bases. Per the germline V gene, CDR1 is LNHDA and CDR2 is SQIVND (reference sequence). The CDR3 has 15 amino acids. Trimming took 6 bases from V and 4 from J; bases not matched to a gene: 11. DNA for the CDR3: TGTGCCAGTAGCGCATGGGACAGAACCCTCTATGGCTACACCTTC. The encoded protein is CASSAWDRTLYGYTF.

The rearrangement uses TRBV5-1 and TRBJ1-5; D is uncertain. V was pared by 10 bases and J by 4 bases, with 6 bases between. The CDR3 totals 10 residues. Germline V gene data show CDR1 as SGHRS and CDR2 as YFSETQ. The CDR3 sequence: CAGLNQPQHF. Here the CDR3 DNA reads TGCGCCGGCCTTAATCAGCCCCAGCATTTT.

V gene TRBV27 combines with J gene TRBJ2-1; TRBD1 matches at 7 bases. Germline CDR1 MNHEY, CDR2 SMNVEV (reference sequence). The V and J ends lost 5 bases and 8 bases, in that order; junction bases with no gene match: 12. The CDR3 contains 15 residues. CDR3 bases: TGTGCCAGCAGTCTCACAGGGGAGCCACCAGATGAGCAGTTCTTC. Translated: CASSLTGEPPDEQFF.

This clone occurred once. The chain links TRBV30 to TRBJ2-3, with 12 bases lining up with TRBD2. CDR1 and CDR2 from the germline V gene are GTSNPN and SVGIG (reference sequence). V dropped 2 bases and J dropped 7; count of bases not matched to a gene: 7. The CDR3 loop spans 15 amino acids. CDR3 loop: CAWSRLAGAPYTQYF. Written as DNA, the CDR3 is TGTGCCTGGAGTAGACTAGCGGGGGCCCCTTATACGCAGTATTTT. Variable domain in full (rest from reference TRBV30 and TRBJ2-3): SQTIHQWPATLVQPVGSPLSLECTVEGTSNPNLYWYRQAAGRGLQLLFYSVGIGQISSEVPQNLSASRPQDRQFILSSKKLLLSDSGFYLCAWSRLAGAPYTQYFGPGTRLTVL.

The CDR3 here is CASSSTPRTRNQETQYF. The CDR3 nucleotides read TGTGCCAGCAGTTCGACCCCACGGACTAGAAACCAAGAGACCCAGTACTTC. V gene TRBV27 combines with J gene TRBJ2-5, with 7 bases that match TRBD2. Germline loops: CDR1 MNHEY, CDR2 SMNVEV (reference sequence). This CDR3 spans 17 amino acids. The ends lost 4 bases at V and 0 bases at J; junction bases unmatched: 11.

This chain uses TRBV27 with TRBJ2-3; 9 bases line up with TRBD2. V lost 3 bases to trimming and J lost 3 bases; unmatched junction nucleotides: 7. This CDR3 contains 16 residues. Germline V gene lookup returns CDR1 MNHEY and CDR2 SMNVEV (reference sequence). CDR3 bases: TGTGCCAGCAGTTTTGGGCGGGGGGGACCGACAGATACGCAGTATTTT. This sequence encodes CASSFGRGGPTDTQYF.

The chain combines TRBV30 with TRBJ2-3, with 10 bases matching TRBD2. CDR3 size: 13 residues. Germline V gene data show CDR1 as GTSNPN and CDR2 as SVGIG (reference sequence). Trimming took 4 bases from V and 3 from J; bases not matched to a gene: 1. As DNA, the CDR3 is TGTGCCTGGACTAGCGGGGGAACAGATACGCAGTATTTT. Encoded protein: CAWTSGGTDTQYF.

This clone was seen just once. The chain is built from TRBV5-6 and TRBJ2-7; 8 bases line up with TRBD1. Trimming removed 4 bases from V and 9 bases from J; junction bases left unmatched: 9. The CDR3 covers 13 residues. Germline CDR1 and CDR2: SGHDT and YYEEEE. The CDR3 bases are TGTGCCAGCAGCATTGGACAGGGAGGAGGGCAGTACTTC. Translating it yields CASSIGQGGGQYF.

This chain joins TRBV2 and TRBJ2-7; no clear D gene. Germline values: CDR1 SNHLY, CDR2 FYNNEI. V lost 6 bases and J 4 bases, leaving 7 bases between the germline ends. The CDR3 totals 11 residues. The chain's CDR3 is CASRKTYEQYF. CDR3 sequence (DNA): TGTGCCAGCAGGAAAACTTACGAGCAGTACTTC.

This chain links TRBV3-1 (or the pseudogene TRBV3-2) with TRBJ2-2; possibly TRBD2 for D (6 bases). CDR3 length: 14 residues. Germline V gene lookup returns CDR1 LGHDT and CDR2 YNNKEL (reference sequence). V lost 3 bases and J 6 bases, leaving 11 bases between the germline ends. The CDR3 nucleotides are TGTGCCAGCAGCCACGGGACTCCGGCCGGGGAGCTGTTTTTT. This encodes CASSHGTPAGELFF.

The gene calls are TRBV11-2 and TRBJ2-2; tentatively, D is TRBD2 (5 bases). The CDR3 covers 17 residues. Germline CDR1 SGHAT, CDR2 FQNNGV. Trimming pared 5 bases from V and 7 bases from J, leaving 23 bases between. For the CDR3, the DNA is TGTGCCAGCAGCCCAAGCCCTAGAGGCCGGGGAATCGGGGAGCTGTTTTTT. It is translated as CASSPSPRGRGIGELFF.